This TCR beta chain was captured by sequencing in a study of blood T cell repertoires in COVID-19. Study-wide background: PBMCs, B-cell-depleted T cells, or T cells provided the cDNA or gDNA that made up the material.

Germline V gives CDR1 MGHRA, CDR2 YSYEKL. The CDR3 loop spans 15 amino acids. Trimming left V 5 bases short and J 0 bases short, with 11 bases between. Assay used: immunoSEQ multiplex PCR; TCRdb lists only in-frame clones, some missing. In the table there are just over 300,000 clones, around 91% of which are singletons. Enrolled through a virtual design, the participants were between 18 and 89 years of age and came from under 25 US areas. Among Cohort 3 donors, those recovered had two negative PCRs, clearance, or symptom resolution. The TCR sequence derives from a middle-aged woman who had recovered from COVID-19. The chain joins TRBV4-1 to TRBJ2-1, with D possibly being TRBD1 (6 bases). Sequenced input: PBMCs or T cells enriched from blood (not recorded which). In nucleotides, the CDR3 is TGCGCCAGCAGCGGGACACCGAACTCCTACAATGAGCAGTTCTTC. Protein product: CASSGTPNSYNEQFF.